This note documents a single T cell receptor beta chain sequence. This sample stems from a study of blood T cell repertoires in COVID-19. Germline V CDR1 and CDR2: SNHLY, FYNNEI. The CDR3 runs 16 residues. The V and J ends lost 2 bases and 4 bases, in that order; junction bases with no gene match: 8. Only in-frame clones appear in the TCRdb table, and some are missing; sequencing was by immunoSEQ multiplex PCR. This table holds about 370,000 clones, around 89% found once. Source material: peripheral blood. The V call is TRBV2, the J call TRBJ2-5; 9 nucleotides match TRBD2. This sequence was found in a woman in her 30s with COVID-19, enrolled during active disease. CDR3 in amino acids: CASSESLAGGGETQYF. CDR3 DNA sequence: TGTGCCAGCAGTGAATCCCTCGCGGGGGGGGGAGAGACCCAGTACTTC.